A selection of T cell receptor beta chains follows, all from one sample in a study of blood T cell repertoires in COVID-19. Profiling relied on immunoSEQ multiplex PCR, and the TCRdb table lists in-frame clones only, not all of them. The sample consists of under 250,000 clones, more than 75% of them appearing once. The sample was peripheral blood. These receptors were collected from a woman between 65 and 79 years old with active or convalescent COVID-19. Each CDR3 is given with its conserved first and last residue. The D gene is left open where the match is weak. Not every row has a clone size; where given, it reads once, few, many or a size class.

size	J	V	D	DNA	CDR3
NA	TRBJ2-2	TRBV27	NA	TGTGCCAGCAGTGGATTTTTAGGGGCCGGGGAGCTGTTTTTT	CASSGFLGAGELFF
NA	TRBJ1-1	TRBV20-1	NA	TGCAGTGCTAGGAGGGACACTGAAGCTTTCTTT	CSARRDTEAFF
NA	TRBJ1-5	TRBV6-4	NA	TGTGCCAGCAGTGACCAGGGCGGTCAGCCCCAGCATTTT	CASSDQGGQPQHF
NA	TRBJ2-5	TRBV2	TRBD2	TGTGCCAGCAGTCGGGGGGGCCAAGAGACCCAGTACTTC	CASSRGGQETQYF
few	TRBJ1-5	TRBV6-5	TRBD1	TGTGCCAGCAGTTATCAGACAGGGAGCCAGCCCCAGCATTTT	CASSYQTGSQPQHF
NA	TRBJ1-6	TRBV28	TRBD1	TGTGCCAGCAGCTCGGGACAGGGAAGTTCACCCCTCCACTTT	CASSSGQGSSPLHF
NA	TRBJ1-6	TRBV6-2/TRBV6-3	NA	TGTGCCAGCAGTCGCTCGGGGAACCCTAATTCACCCCTCCACTTT	CASSRSGNPNSPLHF
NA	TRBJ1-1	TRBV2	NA	TGTGCCAGCAGTGGGACAGTGAACACTGAAGCTTTCTTT	CASSGTVNTEAFF
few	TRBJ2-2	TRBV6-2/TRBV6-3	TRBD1	TGTGCCAGCAGTTACTCGACCGCGGGACAGGCGAACACCGGGGAGCTGTTTTTT	CASSYSTAGQANTGELFF
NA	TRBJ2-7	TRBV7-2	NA	TGTGCCAGCAGCCCCGCAAACAGGGTGCACGAGCAGTACTTC	CASSPANRVHEQYF
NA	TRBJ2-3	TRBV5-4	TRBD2	TGTGCCAGCAGCCAGGGGCGGGGGGCATTCACAGATACGCAGTATTTT	CASSQGRGAFTDTQYF
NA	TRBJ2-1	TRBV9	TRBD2	TGTGCCAGCAGCGTAGGGACTAGTGGTTCCTACAATGAGCAGTTCTTC	CASSVGTSGSYNEQFF
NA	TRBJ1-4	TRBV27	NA	TGTGCCAGCAGTCCTCGGACAGTCTTTAATGAAAAACTGTTTTTT	CASSPRTVFNEKLFF
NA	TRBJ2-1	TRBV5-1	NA	TGCGCCAGCAGCTTCGAAGACAGATACAATGAGCAGTTCTTC	CASSFEDRYNEQFF
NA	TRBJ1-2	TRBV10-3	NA	TGTGCCATCCAAGGAGAACTCCAGATATACGGCTACACCTTC	CAIQGELQIYGYTF
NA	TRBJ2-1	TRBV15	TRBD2	TGTGCCACCAGCAGCCCGCTCAGTCGGGGGACTAGCGGGGGGGCACGGCAGTTCTTC	CATSSPLSRGTSGGARQFF
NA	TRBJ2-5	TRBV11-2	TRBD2	TGTGCCAGCAGCTTAGATGAGGCAGCGGGGGGGCTAGAGACCCAGTACTTC	CASSLDEAAGGLETQYF
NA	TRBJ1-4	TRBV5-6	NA	TGTGCCAGCAGCGAGCGGACGATCCGGACCGAAAAACTGTTTTTT	CASSERTIRTEKLFF
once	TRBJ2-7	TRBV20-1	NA	TGCAGTGCTCCTTCCTCGGGGGGCCAGTACTTC	CSAPSSGGQYF
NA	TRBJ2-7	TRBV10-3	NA	TGTGCCACCCAGACATACTACGAGCAGTACTTC	CATQTYYEQYF
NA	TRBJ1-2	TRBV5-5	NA	TGTGCCAGCAGCTTGGACCTACTCTATGGCTACACCTTC	CASSLDLLYGYTF
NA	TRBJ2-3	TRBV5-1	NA	TGCGCCAGCAGCTTGCAGGGTTATCCAGATACGCAGTATTTT	CASSLQGYPDTQYF
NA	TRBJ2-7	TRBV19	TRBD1	TGTGCCACACAGGGGTCCTTCTACGAGCAGTACTTC	CATQGSFYEQYF
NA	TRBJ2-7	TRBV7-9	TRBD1	TGTGCCAGCAGCCTTTTGCCCGAGACAGGGGTGCAGTACTTC	CASSLLPETGVQYF
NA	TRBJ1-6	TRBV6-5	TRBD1	TGTGCCACCCGGACAGGGACGAATAATTCACCCCTCCACTTT	CATRTGTNNSPLHF
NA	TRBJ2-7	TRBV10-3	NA	TGTGCCATCAGTGACACCTCGAGGAGGCCCTACGAGCAGTACTTC	CAISDTSRRPYEQYF
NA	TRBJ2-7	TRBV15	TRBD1	TGTGCCACCAGCAGAGATCGGACAGGAGTCTACGAGCAGTACTTC	CATSRDRTGVYEQYF
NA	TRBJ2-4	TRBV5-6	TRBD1	TGTGCCAGCAGCCCCGGGACAGGGGTGATGCTTCAGTACTTC	CASSPGTGVMLQYF
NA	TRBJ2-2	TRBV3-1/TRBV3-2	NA	TGTGCCAGCAGCCGCCAGGGTACGGACACCGGGGAGCTGTTTTTT	CASSRQGTDTGELFF
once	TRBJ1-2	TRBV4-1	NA	TGCGCCAGCAGCCATGAGACGGGGAACTATGGCTACACCTTC	CASSHETGNYGYTF
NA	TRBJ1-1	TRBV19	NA	TGTGCCAGTAGTCCCTATCGCCACTCCGAAGCTTTCTTT	CASSPYRHSEAFF
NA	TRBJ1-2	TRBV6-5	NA	TGTGCCAGCAGTCGAGGCCGGGATGGCTACACCTTC	CASSRGRDGYTF
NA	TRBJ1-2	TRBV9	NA	TGTGCCAGCAGCGTAGACAACGGACTCAGCTACACCTTC	CASSVDNGLSYTF
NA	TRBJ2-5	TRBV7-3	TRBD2	TGTGCCAGCAGCGCACGGGGAGGGCGGACAGAGACCCAGTACTTC	CASSARGGRTETQYF
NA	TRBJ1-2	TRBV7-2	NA	TGTGCCAGCAGCTCAGACAGACACTATGGCTACACCTTC	CASSSDRHYGYTF
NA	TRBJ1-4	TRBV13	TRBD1	TGTGCCAGCAGCTCCGGGACAGGAGATGAAAAACTGTTTTTT	CASSSGTGDEKLFF
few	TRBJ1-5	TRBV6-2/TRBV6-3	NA	TGTGCCAGCAGTTACGGGGGCCACAATCAGCCCCAGCATTTT	CASSYGGHNQPQHF
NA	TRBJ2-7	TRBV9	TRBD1	TGTGCCAGCAGCGTAACAGGGGGTAACGAGCAGTACTTC	CASSVTGGNEQYF
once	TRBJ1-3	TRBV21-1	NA	TGTGCCAGCAGCGGAACCGAGGGTCCCTCTGGAAACACCATATATTTT	CASSGTEGPSGNTIYF
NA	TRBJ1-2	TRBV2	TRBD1	TGTGCCAGCAGTGATCCGGACAGGGATTTGATCTATGGCTACACCTTC	CASSDPDRDLIYGYTF
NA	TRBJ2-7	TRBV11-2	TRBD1	TGTGCCAGCAGCCCCGGACAGGGAGGTTACGAGCAGTACTTC	CASSPGQGGYEQYF
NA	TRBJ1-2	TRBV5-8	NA	TGTGCCAGCAGCTATCAGGGGATCTCTTATGGCTACACCTTC	CASSYQGISYGYTF
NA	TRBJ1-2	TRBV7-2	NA	TGTGCCAGCAGCTTAGATTTTGATTCAGGGCGCCCCTATGGCTACACCTTC	CASSLDFDSGRPYGYTF
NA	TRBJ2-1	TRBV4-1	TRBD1	TGCGCCAGCAGCCAAGATGAGGGGGCGTACAATGAGCAGTTCTTC	CASSQDEGAYNEQFF
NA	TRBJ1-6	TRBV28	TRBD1	TGTGCCAGCAGTTCCCCGGACAGGCTAAGTTCACCCCTCCACTTT	CASSSPDRLSSPLHF
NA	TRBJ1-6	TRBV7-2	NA	TGTGCCAGCAGCCCCCGCCCCGGACAGAGTAATTCACCCCTCCACTTT	CASSPRPGQSNSPLHF
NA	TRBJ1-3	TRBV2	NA	TGTGCCAGCAGGGGTGCAGTTACAGGGCTTGGAAACACCATATATTTT	CASRGAVTGLGNTIYF
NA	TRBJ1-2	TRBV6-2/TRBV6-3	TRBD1	TGTGCCAGCAGTTACAAGGACAGGGGCAACTATGGCTACACCTTC	CASSYKDRGNYGYTF
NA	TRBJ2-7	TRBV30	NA	TGTGCCTGGAATGAGACAGCGTGCGAGCAGTACTTC	CAWNETACEQYF
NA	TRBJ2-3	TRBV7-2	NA	TGTGCCAGCAGCTTGAGAGGTTTTGGCACAGATACGCAGTATTTT	CASSLRGFGTDTQYF
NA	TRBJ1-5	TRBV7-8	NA	TGTGCCAGCAGCTTACAGTTGACCCGCAGGGCGGCAGGTCAGCCCCAGCATTTT	CASSLQLTRRAAGQPQHF
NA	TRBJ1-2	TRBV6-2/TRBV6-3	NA	TGTGCCAGCAGTTACTCACTTGGCTACACCTTC	CASSYSLGYTF
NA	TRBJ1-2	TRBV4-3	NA	TGCGCCAGCAGCTCGCGGGGGGGCCGGGTTGGCTACACCTTC	CASSSRGGRVGYTF
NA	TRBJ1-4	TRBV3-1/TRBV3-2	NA	TGTGCCAGCAGCACCACGTCGGCAACTAATGAAAAACTGTTTTTT	CASSTTSATNEKLFF
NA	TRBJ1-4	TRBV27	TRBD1	TGTGCCAGCAGTTTTTGGGGGGACAGCCAGGTTGCTAATGAAAAACTGTTTTTT	CASSFWGDSQVANEKLFF
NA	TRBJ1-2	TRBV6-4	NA	TGTGCCAGCAGTGACTCGGCAGGGAACTATGGCTACACCTTC	CASSDSAGNYGYTF
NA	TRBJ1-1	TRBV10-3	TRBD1	TGTGCCATCACGGGACAGGGGGGGACTGAAGCTTTCTTT	CAITGQGGTEAFF
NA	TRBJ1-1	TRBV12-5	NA	TGTGCTAGTGGCACCGGTATGAACACTGAAGCTTTCTTT	CASGTGMNTEAFF
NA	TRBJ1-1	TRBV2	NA	TGTGCCAGCAGTGATTGGGGCAGCGCTGAAGCTTTCTTT	CASSDWGSAEAFF